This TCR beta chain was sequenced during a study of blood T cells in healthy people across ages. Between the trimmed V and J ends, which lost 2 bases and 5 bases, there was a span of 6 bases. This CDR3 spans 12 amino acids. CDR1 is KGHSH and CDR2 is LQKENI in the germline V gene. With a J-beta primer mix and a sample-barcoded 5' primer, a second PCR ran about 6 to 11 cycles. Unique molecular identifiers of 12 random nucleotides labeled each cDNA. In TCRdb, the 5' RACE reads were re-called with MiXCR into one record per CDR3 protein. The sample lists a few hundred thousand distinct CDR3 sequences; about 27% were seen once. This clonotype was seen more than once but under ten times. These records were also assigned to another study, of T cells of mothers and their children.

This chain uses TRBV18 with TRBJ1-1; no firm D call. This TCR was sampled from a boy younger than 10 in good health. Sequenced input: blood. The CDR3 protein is CASSPGITEAFF. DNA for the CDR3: TGTGCCAGCTCACCAGGGATAACTGAAGCTTTCTTT.